The entry that follows covers one TCR beta chain sequence. The sample comes from a study of neurological immune-mediated disorders. 5'RACE with 10-nucleotide random UMIs generated the cDNA. TCRdb re-analysed the 5' RACE reads in MiXCR, keeping a single row per CDR3 protein. The table shows around 18,000 distinct CDR3 sequences, with around a quarter occurring only once. Sequenced sample: PBMCs. This TCR was recovered from a man aged 45-65 years with HTLV-1-associated myelopathy (HAM/TSP).

CDR3 coding DNA: TGTGCCAGCAGCTCGGGACAGCGCTACGAGCAGTACTTC. It codes for CASSSGQRYEQYF. This chain links TRBV7-2 with TRBJ2-7, with 7 bases fitting TRBD1. V gave up 4 bases and J gave up 3 bases; unmatched junction bases: 3. CDR1 is SGHTA, CDR2 FQGNSA, per germline. The CDR3 totals 13 residues.